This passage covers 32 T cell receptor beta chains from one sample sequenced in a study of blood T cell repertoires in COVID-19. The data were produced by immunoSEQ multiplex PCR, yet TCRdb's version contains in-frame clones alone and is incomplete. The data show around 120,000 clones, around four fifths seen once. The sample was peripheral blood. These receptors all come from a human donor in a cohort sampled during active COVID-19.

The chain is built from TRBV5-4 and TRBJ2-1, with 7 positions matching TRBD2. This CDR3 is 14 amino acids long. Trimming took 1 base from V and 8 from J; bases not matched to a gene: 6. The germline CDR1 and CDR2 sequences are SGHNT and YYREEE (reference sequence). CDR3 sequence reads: CASSLRTRNDEQFF. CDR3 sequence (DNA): TGTGCCAGCAGCTTGAGGACTAGGAATGATGAGCAGTTCTTC.

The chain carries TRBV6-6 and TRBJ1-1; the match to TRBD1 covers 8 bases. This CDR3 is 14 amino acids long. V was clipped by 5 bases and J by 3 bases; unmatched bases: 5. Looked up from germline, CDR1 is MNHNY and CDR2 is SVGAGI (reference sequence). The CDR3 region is CASSLDRVHTEAFF. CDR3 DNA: TGTGCCAGCAGTCTGGACAGGGTACACACTGAAGCTTTCTTT.

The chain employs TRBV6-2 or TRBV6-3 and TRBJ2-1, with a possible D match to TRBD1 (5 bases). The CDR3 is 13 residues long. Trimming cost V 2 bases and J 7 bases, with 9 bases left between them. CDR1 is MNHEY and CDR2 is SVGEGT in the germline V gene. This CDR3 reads CASSYRQGNEQFF. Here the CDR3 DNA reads TGTGCCAGCAGTTACAGGCAGGGAAATGAGCAGTTCTTC.

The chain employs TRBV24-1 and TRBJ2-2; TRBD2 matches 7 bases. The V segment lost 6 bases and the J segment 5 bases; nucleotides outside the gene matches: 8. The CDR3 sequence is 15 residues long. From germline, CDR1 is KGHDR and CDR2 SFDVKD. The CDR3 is CATSSAGLSTGELFF. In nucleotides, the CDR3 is TGTGCCACCAGTTCAGCGGGATTAAGTACCGGGGAGCTGTTTTTT.

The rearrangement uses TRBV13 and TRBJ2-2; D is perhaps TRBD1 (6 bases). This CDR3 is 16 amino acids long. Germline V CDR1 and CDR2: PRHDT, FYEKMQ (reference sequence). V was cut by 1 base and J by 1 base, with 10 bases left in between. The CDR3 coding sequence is TGTGCCAGCAGCTTAGAACAGGGCGTGAACACCGGGGAGCTGTTTTTT. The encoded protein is CASSLEQGVNTGELFF. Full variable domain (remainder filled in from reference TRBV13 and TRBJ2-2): AAGVIQSPRHLIKEKRETATLKCYPIPRHDTVYWYQQGPGQDPQFLISFYEKMQSDKGSIPDRFSAQQFSDYHSELNMSSLELGDSALYFCASSLEQGVNTGELFFGEGSRLTVL.

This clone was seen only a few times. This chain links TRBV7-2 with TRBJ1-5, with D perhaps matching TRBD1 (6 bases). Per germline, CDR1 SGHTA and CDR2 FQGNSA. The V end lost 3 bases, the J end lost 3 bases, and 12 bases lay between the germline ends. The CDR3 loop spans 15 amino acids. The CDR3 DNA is TGTGCCAGCAGCTTTCAGGGGTCCTTCAATCAGCCCCAGCATTTT. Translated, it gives CASSFQGSFNQPQHF. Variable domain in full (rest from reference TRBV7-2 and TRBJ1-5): GAGVSQSPSNKVTEKGKDVELRCDPISGHTALYWYRQSLGQGLEFLIYFQGNSAPDKSGLPSDRFSAERTGGSVSTLTIQRTQQEDSAVYLCASSFQGSFNQPQHFGDGTRLSIL.

The CDR3 sequence: CASSLSRGHLSYEQYF. The CDR3 DNA sequence: TGTGCCAGCAGTTTAAGTCGGGGACACCTATCCTACGAGCAGTACTTC. The chain carries TRBV28 and TRBJ2-7, with D possibly matching TRBD1 (6 bases). The length of the CDR3 is 16 residues. V dropped 2 bases and J dropped 1 base, with 15 bases sitting between them. Germline V gives CDR1 MDHEN, CDR2 SYDVKM.

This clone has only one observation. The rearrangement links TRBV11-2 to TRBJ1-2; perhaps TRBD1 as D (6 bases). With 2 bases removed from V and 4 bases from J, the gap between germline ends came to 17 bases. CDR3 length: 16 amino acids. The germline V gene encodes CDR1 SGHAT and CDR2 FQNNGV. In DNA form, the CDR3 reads TGTGCCAGCAGCTTACTTCCGGGGGGCGCGAGCTATGGCTACACCTTC. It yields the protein CASSLLPGGASYGYTF.

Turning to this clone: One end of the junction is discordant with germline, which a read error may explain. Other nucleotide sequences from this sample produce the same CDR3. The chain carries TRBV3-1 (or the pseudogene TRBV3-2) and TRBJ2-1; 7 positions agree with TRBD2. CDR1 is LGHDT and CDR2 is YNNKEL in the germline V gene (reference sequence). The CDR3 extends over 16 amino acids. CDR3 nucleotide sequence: TGTGCCAGCAGTCAAGGCTTGGCGGGAGAAGGGTATGAGCAGTTCTTC. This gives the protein CASSQGLAGEGYEQFF.

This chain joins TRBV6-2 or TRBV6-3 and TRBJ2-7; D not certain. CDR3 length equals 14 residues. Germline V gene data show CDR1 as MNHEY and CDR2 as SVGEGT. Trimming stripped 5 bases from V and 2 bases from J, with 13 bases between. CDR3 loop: CASSAPGSTYEQYF. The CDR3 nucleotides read TGTGCCAGCAGTGCCCCCGGGTCTACCTACGAGCAGTACTTC.

CDR3 sequence: CASSQDRGLEAFF. The CDR3 coding sequence is TGCGCCAGCAGCCAAGACAGGGGGCTGGAAGCTTTCTTT. J is TRBJ1-1 and V is TRBV4-3; 8 nucleotides match TRBD1. The CDR3 runs 13 residues. The V gene end was trimmed by 0 bases and the J gene end by 8 bases; junction bases not matched to a gene: 2. CDR1 and CDR2 from the germline V gene are LGHNA and YSLEER.

The CDR3 here is CASSFSGSAQPYGYTF. In DNA, the CDR3 is TGTGCCAGCAGTTTCTCGGGGAGCGCTCAACCCTATGGCTACACCTTC. This chain joins TRBV6-2 or TRBV6-3 and TRBJ1-2, with no clear D. Germline V lookup: CDR1 MNHEY, CDR2 SVGEGT. V lost 4 bases and J 4 bases, leaving 19 bases between the germline ends. The CDR3 is 16 amino acids.

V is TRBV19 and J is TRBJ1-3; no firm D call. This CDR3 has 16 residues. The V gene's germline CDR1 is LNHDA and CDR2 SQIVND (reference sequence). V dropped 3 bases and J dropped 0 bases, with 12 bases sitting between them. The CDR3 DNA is TGTGCCAGTAGTATCGCCTGGAGAGACTCTGGAAACACCATATATTTT. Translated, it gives CASSIAWRDSGNTIYF.

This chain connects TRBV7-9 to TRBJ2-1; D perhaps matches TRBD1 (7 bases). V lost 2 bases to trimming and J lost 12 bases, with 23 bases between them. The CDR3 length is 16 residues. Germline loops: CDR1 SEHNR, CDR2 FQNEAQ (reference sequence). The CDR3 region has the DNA TGTGCCAGCAGCTTACGGCCCTCAGGGGGAGGTGGTAGGCAGTTCTTC. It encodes CASSLRPSGGGGRQFF.

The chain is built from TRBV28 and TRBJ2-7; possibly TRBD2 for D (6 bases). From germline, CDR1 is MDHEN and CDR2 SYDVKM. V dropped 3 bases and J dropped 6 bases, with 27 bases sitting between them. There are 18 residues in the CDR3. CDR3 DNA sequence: TGTGCCAGCAGTTTTTTCGGTAGGAGGGCCAGGGTGTCTCCCGAGCAGTACTTC. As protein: CASSFFGRRARVSPEQYF.

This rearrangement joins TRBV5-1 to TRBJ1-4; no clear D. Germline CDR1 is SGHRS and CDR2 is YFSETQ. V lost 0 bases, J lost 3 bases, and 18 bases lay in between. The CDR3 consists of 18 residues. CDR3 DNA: TGCGCCAGCAGCTTGGGTTTAGAGGGCTTCGTCCCTAATGAAAAACTGTTTTTT. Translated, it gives CASSLGLEGFVPNEKLFF.

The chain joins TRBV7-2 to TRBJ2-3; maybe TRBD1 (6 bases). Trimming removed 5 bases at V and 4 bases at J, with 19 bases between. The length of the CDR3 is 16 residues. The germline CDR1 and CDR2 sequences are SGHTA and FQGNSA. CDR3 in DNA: TGTGCCAGCAGCGTCAACAGGGCACGTGGGCCAGATACGCAGTATTTT. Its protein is CASSVNRARGPDTQYF.

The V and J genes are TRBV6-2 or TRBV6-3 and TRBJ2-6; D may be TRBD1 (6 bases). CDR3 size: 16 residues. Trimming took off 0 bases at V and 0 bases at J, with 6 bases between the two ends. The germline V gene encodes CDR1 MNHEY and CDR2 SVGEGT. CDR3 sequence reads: CASSYSTGSGANVLTF. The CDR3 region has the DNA TGTGCCAGCAGTTACTCGACAGGCTCTGGGGCCAACGTCCTGACTTTC.

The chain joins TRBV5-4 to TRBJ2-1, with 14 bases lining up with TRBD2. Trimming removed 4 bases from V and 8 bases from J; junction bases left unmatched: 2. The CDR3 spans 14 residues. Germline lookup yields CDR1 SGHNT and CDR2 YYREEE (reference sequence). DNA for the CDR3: TGTGCCAGCAGCCCGACTAGCGGGAGGGATGAGCAGTTCTTC. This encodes CASSPTSGRDEQFF.

CDR3 sequence (DNA): TGTGCCAGCTCACCTAGCGGGGGGCACGGTGAGCAGTTCTTC. Protein product: CASSPSGGHGEQFF. The chain links TRBV18 to TRBJ2-1; 10 bases are a match to TRBD2. Germline-derived CDR1 and CDR2 are KGHSH and LQKENI. The CDR3 is made up of 14 amino acids. The V segment lost 3 bases and the J segment 9 bases; nucleotides outside the gene matches: 5.

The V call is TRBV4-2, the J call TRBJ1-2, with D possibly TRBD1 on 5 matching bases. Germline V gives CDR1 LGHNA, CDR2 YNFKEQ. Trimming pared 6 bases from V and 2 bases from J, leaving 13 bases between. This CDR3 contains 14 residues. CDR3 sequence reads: CASRARAVNYGYTF. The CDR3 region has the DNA TGTGCCAGCAGAGCCAGGGCGGTGAACTATGGCTACACCTTC.

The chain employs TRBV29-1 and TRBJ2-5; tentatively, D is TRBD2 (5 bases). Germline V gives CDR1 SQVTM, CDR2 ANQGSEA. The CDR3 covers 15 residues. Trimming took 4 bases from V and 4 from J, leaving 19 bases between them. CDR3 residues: CSVARLRLGRETQYF. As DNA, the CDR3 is TGCAGCGTTGCGCGCCTGAGACTGGGGAGAGAGACCCAGTACTTC.

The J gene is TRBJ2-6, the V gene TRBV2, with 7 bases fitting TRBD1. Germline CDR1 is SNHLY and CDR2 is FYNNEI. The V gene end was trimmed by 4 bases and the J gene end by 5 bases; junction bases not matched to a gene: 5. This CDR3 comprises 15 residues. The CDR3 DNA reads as TGTGCCAGCAGTGGACAGGGTTTAAGGGCCAACGTCCTGACTTTC. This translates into CASSGQGLRANVLTF.

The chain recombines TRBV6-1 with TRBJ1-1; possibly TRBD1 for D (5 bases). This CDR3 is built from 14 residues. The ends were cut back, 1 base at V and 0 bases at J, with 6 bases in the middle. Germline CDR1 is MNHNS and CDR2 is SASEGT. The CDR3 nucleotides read TGTGCCAGCAGTGAAGACAGGCTGAACACTGAAGCTTTCTTT. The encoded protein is CASSEDRLNTEAFF.

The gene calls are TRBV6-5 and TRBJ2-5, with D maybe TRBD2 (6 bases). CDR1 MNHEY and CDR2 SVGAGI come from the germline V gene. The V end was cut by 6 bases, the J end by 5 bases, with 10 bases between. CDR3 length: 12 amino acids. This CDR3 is CASRGLAETQYF. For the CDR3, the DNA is TGTGCCAGCAGGGGGCTAGCGGAGACCCAGTACTTC.

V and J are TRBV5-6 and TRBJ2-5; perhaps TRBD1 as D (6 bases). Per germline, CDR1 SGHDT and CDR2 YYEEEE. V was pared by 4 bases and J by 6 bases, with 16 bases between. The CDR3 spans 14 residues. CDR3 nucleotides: TGTGCCAGCAGCCCGCTGGACAGTCCAAAGACCCAGTACTTC. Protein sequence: CASSPLDSPKTQYF.

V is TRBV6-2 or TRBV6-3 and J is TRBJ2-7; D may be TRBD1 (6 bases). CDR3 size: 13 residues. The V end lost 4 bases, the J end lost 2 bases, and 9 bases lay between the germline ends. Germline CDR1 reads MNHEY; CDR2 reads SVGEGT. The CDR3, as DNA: TGTGCCAGCAGTTTCTCAGGGGCCTACGAGCAGTACTTC. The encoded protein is CASSFSGAYEQYF.

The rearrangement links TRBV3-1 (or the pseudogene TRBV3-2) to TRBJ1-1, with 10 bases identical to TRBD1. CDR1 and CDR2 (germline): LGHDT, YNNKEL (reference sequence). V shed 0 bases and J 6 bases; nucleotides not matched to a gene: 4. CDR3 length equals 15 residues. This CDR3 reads CASSQEGDRGSEAFF. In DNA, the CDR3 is TGTGCCAGCAGCCAAGAGGGGGACAGGGGCTCTGAAGCTTTCTTT.

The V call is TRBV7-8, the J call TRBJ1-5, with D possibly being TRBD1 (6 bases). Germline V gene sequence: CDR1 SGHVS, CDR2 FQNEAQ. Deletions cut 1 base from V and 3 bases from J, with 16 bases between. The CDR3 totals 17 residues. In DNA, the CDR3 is TGTGCCAGCAGCTTAGTGTCGTCAGGGGCCCTCAATCAGCCCCAGCATTTT. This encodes CASSLVSSGALNQPQHF. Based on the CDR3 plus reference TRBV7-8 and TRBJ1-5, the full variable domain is GAGVSQSPRYKVAKRGQDVALRCDPISGHVSLFWYQQALGQGPEFLTYFQNEAQLDKSGLPSDRFFAERPEGSVSTLKIQRTQQEDSAVYLCASSLVSSGALNQPQHFGDGTRLSIL.

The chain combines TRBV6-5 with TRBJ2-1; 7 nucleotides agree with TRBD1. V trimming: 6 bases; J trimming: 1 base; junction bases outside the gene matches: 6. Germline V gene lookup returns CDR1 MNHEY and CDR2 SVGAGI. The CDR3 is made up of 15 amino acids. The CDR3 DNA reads TGTGCCAGCAGCCCGGACAGGATATCCTACAATGAGCAGTTCTTC. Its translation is CASSPDRISYNEQFF.

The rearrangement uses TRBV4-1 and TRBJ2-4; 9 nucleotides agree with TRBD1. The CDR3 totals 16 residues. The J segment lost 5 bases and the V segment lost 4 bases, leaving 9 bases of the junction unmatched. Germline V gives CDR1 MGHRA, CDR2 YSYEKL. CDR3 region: CASSLPRDRDQNIQYF. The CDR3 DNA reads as TGCGCCAGCAGCCTCCCCCGGGACAGGGATCAAAACATTCAGTACTTC.

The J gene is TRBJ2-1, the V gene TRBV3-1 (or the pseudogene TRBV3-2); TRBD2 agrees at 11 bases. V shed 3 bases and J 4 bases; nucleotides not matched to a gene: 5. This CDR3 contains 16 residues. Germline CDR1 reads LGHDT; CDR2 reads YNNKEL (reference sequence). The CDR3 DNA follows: TGTGCCAGCAGCCACCCAACTAGCGGGGGATACAATGAGCAGTTCTTC. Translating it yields CASSHPTSGGYNEQFF.